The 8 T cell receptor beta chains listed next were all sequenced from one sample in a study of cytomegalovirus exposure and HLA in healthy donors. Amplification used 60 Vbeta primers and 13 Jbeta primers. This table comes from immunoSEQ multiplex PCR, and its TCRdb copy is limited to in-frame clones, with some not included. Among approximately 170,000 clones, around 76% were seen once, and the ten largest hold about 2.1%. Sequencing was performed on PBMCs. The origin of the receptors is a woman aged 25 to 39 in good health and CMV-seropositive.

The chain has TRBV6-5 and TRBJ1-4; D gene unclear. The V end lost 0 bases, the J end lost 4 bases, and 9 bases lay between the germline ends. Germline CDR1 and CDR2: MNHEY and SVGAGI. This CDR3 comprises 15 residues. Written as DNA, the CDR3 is TGTGCCAGCAGTTACTCCTGGGCCCGTAATGAAAAACTGTTTTTT. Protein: CASSYSWARNEKLFF.

CDR3 nucleotide sequence: TGTGCCAGCATGGCACGAGACAGGGGACAGACCCAGTACTTC. This encodes CASMARDRGQTQYF. This chain joins TRBV6-1 and TRBJ2-5, with 8 positions matching TRBD1. This CDR3 has 14 amino acids. Germline V gives CDR1 MNHNS, CDR2 SASEGT. After removal of 7 bases from V and 6 bases from J, the junction contained 10 bases not matched to a gene.

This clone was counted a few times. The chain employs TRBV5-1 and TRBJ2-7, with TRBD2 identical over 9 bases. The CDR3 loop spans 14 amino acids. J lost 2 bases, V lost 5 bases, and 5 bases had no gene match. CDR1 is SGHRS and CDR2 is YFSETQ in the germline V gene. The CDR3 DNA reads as TGCGCCAGCAGTCCCGGGACTAGCACCTACGAGCAGTACTTC. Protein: CASSPGTSTYEQYF. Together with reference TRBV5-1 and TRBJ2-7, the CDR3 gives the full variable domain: KAGVTQTPRYLIKTRGQQVTLSCSPISGHRSVSWYQQTPGQGLQFLFEYFSETQRNKGNFPGRFSGRQFSNSRSEMNVSTLELGDSALYLCASSPGTSTYEQYFGPGTRLTVT.

CDR3 residues: CSGGTGVTEAFF. As DNA, the CDR3 is TGCAGCGGGGGGACTGGGGTGACTGAAGCTTTCTTT. The chain combines TRBV29-1 with TRBJ1-1, with D maybe TRBD1 (5 bases). V gave up 7 bases and J gave up 5 bases, with 14 bases separating them. There are 12 residues in the CDR3. Germline V gives CDR1 SQVTM, CDR2 ANQGSEA.

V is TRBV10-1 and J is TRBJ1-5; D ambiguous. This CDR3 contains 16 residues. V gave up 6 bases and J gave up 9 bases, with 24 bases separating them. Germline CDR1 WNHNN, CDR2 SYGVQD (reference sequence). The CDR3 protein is CASSPIDGRPAGPQHF. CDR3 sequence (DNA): TGCGCCAGCAGCCCGATCGATGGGAGGCCCGCAGGGCCCCAGCATTTT.

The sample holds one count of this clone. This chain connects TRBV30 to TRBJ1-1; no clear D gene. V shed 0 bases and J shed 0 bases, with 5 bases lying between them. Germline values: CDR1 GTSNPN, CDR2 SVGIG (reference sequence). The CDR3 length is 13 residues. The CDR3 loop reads CAWSVQMNTEAFF. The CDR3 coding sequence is TGTGCCTGGAGTGTTCAGATGAACACTGAAGCTTTCTTT.

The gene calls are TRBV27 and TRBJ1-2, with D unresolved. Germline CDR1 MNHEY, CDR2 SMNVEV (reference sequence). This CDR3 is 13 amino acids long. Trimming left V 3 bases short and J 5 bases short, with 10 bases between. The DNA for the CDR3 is TGTGCCAGCAGTTTTAGAGACACGTATGGCTACACCTTC. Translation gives CASSFRDTYGYTF.

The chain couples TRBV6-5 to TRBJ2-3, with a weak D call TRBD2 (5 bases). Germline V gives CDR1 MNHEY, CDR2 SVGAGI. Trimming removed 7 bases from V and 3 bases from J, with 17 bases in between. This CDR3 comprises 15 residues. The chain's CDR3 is CASKKEVGSTDTQYF. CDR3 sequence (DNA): TGTGCCAGCAAAAAGGAGGTGGGGTCGACAGATACGCAGTATTTT.